This TCR beta chain was captured by sequencing in a study of blood T cell repertoires in COVID-19. Across the whole study: From the United States, Italy and Spain came samples of acute and convalescent COVID-19. Sources were T cells, B-cell-depleted T cells, or PBMCs; the material itself was cDNA or gDNA.

Libraries were prepared by immunoSEQ multiplex PCR; TCRdb keeps only in-frame clonotypes and omits some of them. This sample has about 250,000 clones, with 88% found just once. This clone has just one count. This receptor was taken from a man older than 75 with acute or convalescent COVID-19. What was sequenced was peripheral blood.

The CDR3 is CASNSGDSPLHF. The CDR3 nucleotides read TGTGCCAGCAACTCAGGGGATTCACCCCTCCACTTT. The chain joins TRBV28 to TRBJ1-6; TRBD1 is a possible D gene (6 bases). Germline V gene lookup returns CDR1 MDHEN and CDR2 SYDVKM. The CDR3 contains 12 residues. V was trimmed by 7 bases and J by 8 bases, leaving 9 bases between them.